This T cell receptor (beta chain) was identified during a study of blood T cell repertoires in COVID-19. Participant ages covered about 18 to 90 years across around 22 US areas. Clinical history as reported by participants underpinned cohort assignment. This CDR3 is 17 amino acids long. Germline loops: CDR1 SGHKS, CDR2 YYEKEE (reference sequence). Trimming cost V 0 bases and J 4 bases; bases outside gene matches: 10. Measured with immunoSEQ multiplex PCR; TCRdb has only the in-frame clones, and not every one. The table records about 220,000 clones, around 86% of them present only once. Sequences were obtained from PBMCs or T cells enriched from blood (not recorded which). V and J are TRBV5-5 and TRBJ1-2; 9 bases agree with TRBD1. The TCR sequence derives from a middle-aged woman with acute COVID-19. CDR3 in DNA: TGTGCCAGCAGCTTGGGGGTACAGGGGGCGGACTTCTATGGCTACACCTTC. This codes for CASSLGVQGADFYGYTF.